A single sample is the source of the 10 T cell receptor beta chains below, sequenced in a study of tumour-infiltrating T cells in Burkitt lymphoma. The method was immunoSEQ multiplex PCR; TCRdb's version includes in-frame clones alone and lacks a portion of them. The sample holds 450 to 650 clones; approximately 93% are singletons and the top ten take around 5.1%. Sequences were obtained from tumor tissue. The receptors here all came from a human donor with Burkitt lymphoma.

The genes are TRBV21-1 and TRBJ2-1; the D segment call TRBD1 is taken from the table without a DNA check. TRBV21-1 is a documented pseudogene. The CDR3 is 19 amino acids. The CDR3 nucleotides are TGTGCCAGCAGCGCCCTCGGACAGGATTTCTGGGGCTCCTACAATGAGCAGTTCTTC. Protein product: CASSALGQDFWGSYNEQFF.

The CDR3 DNA sequence: TGCGCCAGCAGCTTGATAGGGCAAGAGACCCAGTACTTC. This codes for CASSLIGQETQYF. The chain joins TRBV5-1 to TRBJ2-5, with D uncertain. CDR1 and CDR2 (germline): SGHRS, YFSETQ. The ends were cut back, 1 base at V and 2 bases at J, with 6 bases in the middle. The CDR3 is 13 amino acids. Supplemented by reference TRBV5-1 and TRBJ2-5, the full variable domain reads KAGVTQTPRYLIKTRGQQVTLSCSPISGHRSVSWYQQTPGQGLQFLFEYFSETQRNKGNFPGRFSGRQFSNSRSEMNVSTLELGDSALYLCASSLIGQETQYFGPGTRLLVL.

The V call is TRBV7-9, the J call TRBJ2-7; D is uncertain. The CDR3 is 16 residues long. Germline V CDR1 and CDR2: SEHNR, FQNEAQ (reference sequence). With 5 bases removed from V and 0 bases from J, the gap between germline ends came to 17 bases. The CDR3 DNA is TGTGCCAGCAGCCCCTTCCGGAGCGAGTCCTCCTACGAGCAGTACTTC. The encoded protein is CASSPFRSESSYEQYF. The whole variable domain, filled in from reference TRBV7-9 and TRBJ2-7, reads DTGVSQNPRHKITKRGQNVTFRCDPISEHNRLYWYRQTLGQGPEFLTYFQNEAQLEKSRLLSDRFSAERPKGSFSTLEIQRTEQGDSAMYLCASSPFRSESSYEQYFGPGTRLTVT.

The V gene is TRBV6-5, the J gene TRBJ2-2, with no clear D. CDR1 is MNHEY and CDR2 is SVGAGI in the germline V gene. The CDR3 spans 15 residues. Trimming removed 0 bases at V and 2 bases at J, with 7 bases between. The CDR3 protein is CASSYSRINTGELFF. The CDR3 DNA reads as TGTGCCAGCAGTTACTCGAGAATAAACACCGGGGAGCTGTTTTTT.

This clone was seen just once. This chain connects TRBV25-1 to TRBJ1-1; D is perhaps TRBD1 (5 bases). The CDR3 runs to 14 residues. Germline lookup yields CDR1 MGHDK and CDR2 SYGVNS. V dropped 3 bases and J dropped 3 bases, with 11 bases sitting between them. DNA for the CDR3: TGTGCCAGCAGTGATGGCGGGGCCCACACTGAAGCTTTCTTT. Its protein product is CASSDGGAHTEAFF.

J is TRBJ2-7 and V is TRBV7-2; TRBD2 matches at 8 bases. With V trimmed by 3 bases and J by 4 bases, 2 bases remained unmatched. Germline CDR1 and CDR2: SGHTA and FQGNSA. The length of the CDR3 is 13 residues. CDR3 nucleotides: TGTGCCAGCAGCTTTAGCGGGGAGTACGAGCAGTACTTC. This sequence encodes CASSFSGEYEQYF.

The chain has TRBV7-9 and TRBJ2-7, with 10 bases that match TRBD1. The CDR3 spans 17 residues. Germline V gene sequence: CDR1 SEHNR, CDR2 FQNEAQ (reference sequence). With 5 bases clipped from V and 3 bases from J, the junction kept 13 bases outside the gene matches. The CDR3: CASSQLSGQGGIYEQYF. DNA for the CDR3: TGTGCCAGCAGCCAACTGAGCGGACAGGGGGGGATCTACGAGCAGTACTTC.

The V call is TRBV25-1, the J call TRBJ2-1, with 10 nucleotides matching TRBD1. CDR3 length: 17 residues. CDR1 is MGHDK, CDR2 SYGVNS, per germline. V lost 0 bases, J lost 5 bases, and 7 bases stayed unmatched. The CDR3 DNA reads TGTGCCAGCAGTGAATACACCGGGACAGGGGTTCACAATGAGCAGTTCTTC. Its translation: CASSEYTGTGVHNEQFF.

The genes are TRBV2 and TRBJ1-2, with TRBD1 matching 8 bases. Germline CDR1 is SNHLY and CDR2 is FYNNEI. V lost 2 bases to trimming and J lost 1 base; unmatched junction nucleotides: 3. The CDR3 is made up of 15 amino acids. The CDR3 region is CASSENRGINYGYTF. CDR3 in DNA: TGTGCCAGCAGTGAAAACAGGGGGATTAACTATGGCTACACCTTC.

This chain links TRBV5-1 with TRBJ2-3; perhaps D is TRBD1 or TRBD2 (5 bases each). Germline CDR1 and CDR2: SGHRS and YFSETQ. The ends were cut back, 0 bases at V and 4 bases at J, with 9 bases in the middle. This CDR3 has 14 residues. The CDR3 region is CASSLGGFPDTQYF. CDR3 nucleotides: TGCGCCAGCAGCTTGGGGGGGTTCCCAGATACGCAGTATTTT.